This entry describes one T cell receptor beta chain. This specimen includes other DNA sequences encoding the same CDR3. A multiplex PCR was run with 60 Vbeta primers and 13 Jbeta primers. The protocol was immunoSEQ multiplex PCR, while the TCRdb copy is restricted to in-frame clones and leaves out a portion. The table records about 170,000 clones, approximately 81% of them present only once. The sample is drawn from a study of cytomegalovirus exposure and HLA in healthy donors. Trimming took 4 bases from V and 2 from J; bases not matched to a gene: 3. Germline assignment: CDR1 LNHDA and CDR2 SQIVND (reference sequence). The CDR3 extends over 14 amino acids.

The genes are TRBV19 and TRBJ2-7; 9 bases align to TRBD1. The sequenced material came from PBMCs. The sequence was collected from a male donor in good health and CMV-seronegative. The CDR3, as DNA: TGTGCCAGTAGTAGCGGGACAGGGACCTACGAGCAGTACTTC. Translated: CASSSGTGTYEQYF.